Here is one T cell receptor (beta chain) with its context. The target antigen is unknown. The data were obtained in a study of CD8+CD57+ T cells in acquired aplastic anemia. Study-wide results and limits: Between patients and controls, CD8+ Simpson's diversity did not vary significantly.

It was genomic DNA that served as the template for profiling TCR beta VDJ and CDR3. TCRdb re-derived calls from the reads in MiXCR, one entry per CDR3 protein. The sample includes 250,000 to 350,000 distinct CDR3 sequences, roughly 59% of them seen just once. Those patients picked for sequencing had displayed CD8+CD57+ cell expansion on flow cytometry. This CDR3 has 14 residues. The J segment lost 3 bases and the V segment lost 0 bases, leaving 5 bases of the junction unmatched. CDR1 DFQATT and CDR2 SNEGSKA come from the germline V gene (reference sequence). The sequencing input was sorted CD4+, CD8+, or CD8+CD57+ T cells (not recorded which) from PBMCs. This receptor was taken from a human donor with aplastic anemia. The chain employs TRBV20-1 and TRBJ2-7; 7 positions match TRBD1. CDR3 in amino acids: CSARDRGQLYEQYF. CDR3 coding DNA: TGCAGTGCTAGAGATCGGGGACAGCTCTACGAGCAGTACTTC.